The 27 T cell receptor beta chains in this list originate from one sample, sequenced in a study of T cells expressing NK-cell markers. TCRdb re-called the 5' RACE reads; every CDR3 protein appears as one record, without DNA. The table lists 150,000 to 200,000 distinct CDR3 sequences. The sample was blood T cells: a sorted CD56 or NKG2C T cell subset, CD4+ or CD8+ T cells, or bulk PBMC T cells (not recorded which). These receptors were obtained from a woman between 18 and 75 years old in good health.

The chain has TRBV6-1 and TRBJ1-6. This CDR3 contains 14 residues. Germline V lookup: CDR1 MNHNS, CDR2 SASEGT. CDR3: CASSPGGISSPLHF.

The chain has TRBV5-1 and TRBJ2-3; TCRdb outputs TRBD2, but without DNA this stays unchecked. Per germline, CDR1 SGHRS and CDR2 YFSETQ. This CDR3 contains 17 residues. CDR3 in amino acids: CASSLAGQWESTDTQYF.

CDR3: CASSLLGRGRSSYNEQFF. V gene TRBV5-1 combines with J gene TRBJ2-1; absent DNA, TCRdb's TRBD2 call cannot be checked. The CDR3 is made up of 18 amino acids. Germline V lookup: CDR1 SGHRS, CDR2 YFSETQ.

The chain carries TRBV7-6 and TRBJ1-5; TCRdb proposes TRBD1, but this gene call is untestable without DNA. The CDR3 consists of 16 residues. CDR1 is SGHVS and CDR2 is FNYEAQ in the germline V gene. The CDR3 reads CASSLATGGLGQPQHF. The complete variable domain, with remaining parts taken from reference TRBV7-6 and TRBJ1-5, reads GAGVSQSPRYKVTKRGQDVALRCDPISGHVSLYWYRQALGQGPEFLTYFNYEAQQDKSGLPNDRFSAERPEGSISTLTIQRTEQRDSAMYRCASSLATGGLGQPQHFGDGTRLSIL.

The CDR3 loop reads CASSYSQYTGELFF. This rearrangement joins TRBV5-5 to TRBJ2-2. CDR1 SGHKS and CDR2 YYEKEE come from the germline V gene (reference sequence). The CDR3 is made up of 14 amino acids.

This sequence joins TRBV5-1 and TRBJ2-1; lacking DNA, the TRBD2 call made by TCRdb goes unchecked. The CDR3 totals 14 residues. Germline lookup yields CDR1 SGHRS and CDR2 YFSETQ. The CDR3 is CASSLLLARNEQFF.

The chain carries TRBV4-1 and TRBJ1-5; TCRdb lists TRBD1, though no DNA is available to test this call. The CDR3 is made up of 14 amino acids. Germline loops: CDR1 MGHRA, CDR2 YSYEKL. The chain's CDR3 is CASSQGTGAQPQHF.

The gene calls are TRBV18 and TRBJ1-6; TCRdb proposes TRBD1, but this gene call is untestable without DNA. The CDR3 totals 15 residues. CDR1 is KGHSH, CDR2 LQKENI, per germline. This CDR3 is CASSEAGTGNSPLHF.

The chain uses TRBV15 and TRBJ2-1; TCRdb names TRBD1, which stays unverified in the absence of DNA. Germline V gene lookup returns CDR1 LNHNV and CDR2 YYDKDF (reference sequence). This CDR3 is 16 amino acids long. This CDR3 is CATSSREGGSYNEQFF.

The chain couples TRBV7-2 to TRBJ1-1; without DNA, the TCRdb call of TRBD1 cannot be checked. CDR3 length: 14 residues. The germline gives CDR1 SGHTA, CDR2 FQGNSA. The CDR3 loop reads CASSFVRGGTEAFF.

The CDR3 protein is CATSDRQGRGNEQFF. The J gene is TRBJ2-1, the V gene TRBV24-1; TCRdb outputs TRBD1, but without DNA this stays unchecked. Germline V gene lookup returns CDR1 KGHDR and CDR2 SFDVKD. This CDR3 region has 15 residues.

The chain is built from TRBV3-1 and TRBJ2-7; TCRdb's assignment of TRBD1 cannot be checked, as there is no DNA. The CDR3 is 14 residues long. Germline V lookup: CDR1 LGHDT, CDR2 YNNKEL (reference sequence). CDR3 region: CASSAPSRGPEQYF.

The V call is TRBV5-4, the J call TRBJ2-1; TCRdb reports TRBD2, a call that lacks DNA to check it against. The CDR3 sequence is 18 residues long. From germline, CDR1 is SGHNT and CDR2 YYREEE (reference sequence). This CDR3 reads CASSLTSGRTVAYNEQFF.

The V call is TRBV5-1, the J call TRBJ2-7; TCRdb outputs TRBD1, but without DNA this stays unchecked. The CDR3 consists of 13 residues. CDR1 is SGHRS, CDR2 YFSETQ, per germline. CDR3 amino acids: CASSLGQRYEQYF.

The chain employs TRBV11-2 and TRBJ2-7. Germline assignment: CDR1 SGHAT and CDR2 FQNNGV. The CDR3 length is 13 residues. The CDR3 region is CASSLATPYEQYF.

The chain combines TRBV27 with TRBJ2-7; TCRdb's assignment of TRBD1 cannot be checked, as there is no DNA. CDR3 length: 15 amino acids. Germline CDR1 is MNHEY and CDR2 is SMNVEV (reference sequence). CDR3 in amino acids: CASSTTGIYSYEQYF.

The rearrangement joins TRBV28 to TRBJ1-4; TCRdb outputs TRBD1, but without DNA this stays unchecked. CDR1 and CDR2 (germline): MDHEN, SYDVKM. The CDR3 length is 13 residues. The chain's CDR3 is CASSLPVGTGLFF. The whole variable domain, remainder taken from reference TRBV28 and TRBJ1-4, is DVKVTQSSRYLVKRTGEKVFLECVQDMDHENMFWYRQDPGLGLRLIYFSYDVKMKEKGDIPEGYSVSREKKERFSLILESASTNQTSMYLCASSLPVGTGLFFGSGTQLSVL.

The chain has TRBV12-3 or TRBV12-4 and TRBJ2-1; the D gene TCRdb calls, TRBD1, cannot be checked with no DNA. This CDR3 is built from 15 residues. CDR3 in amino acids: CASSNSGTHYNEQFF.

The chain has TRBV5-1 and TRBJ2-7; TCRdb gives TRBD1 as the D gene, but with no DNA this cannot be confirmed. Germline V lookup: CDR1 SGHRS, CDR2 YFSETQ. The CDR3 runs to 17 residues. CDR3 residues: CASSLATWPGQGNEQYF.

This chain's CDR3 is CASSEMAIAGGTTQYF. V gene TRBV2 combines with J gene TRBJ2-3; no DNA is available, so the TRBD2 call from TCRdb remains unchecked. This CDR3 spans 16 amino acids. CDR1 is SNHLY, CDR2 FYNNEI, per germline.

The chain's CDR3 is CASSLMGARDDEQYF. The rearrangement uses TRBV5-1 and TRBJ2-7; lacking DNA, the TRBD1 call made by TCRdb goes unchecked. This CDR3 contains 15 residues. Looked up from germline, CDR1 is SGHRS and CDR2 is YFSETQ. Variable domain in full (rest from reference TRBV5-1 and TRBJ2-7): KAGVTQTPRYLIKTRGQQVTLSCSPISGHRSVSWYQQTPGQGLQFLFEYFSETQRNKGNFPGRFSGRQFSNSRSEMNVSTLELGDSALYLCASSLMGARDDEQYFGPGTRLTVT.

The V and J genes are TRBV11-3 and TRBJ2-2. In germline, CDR1 is SGHNT, CDR2 YENEEA. The CDR3 is 14 amino acids. The CDR3: CASSSDPLRRELFF.

The J gene is TRBJ2-3, the V gene TRBV6-1. The CDR3 covers 15 residues. Germline V gives CDR1 MNHNS, CDR2 SASEGT. Here the CDR3 reads CASSDRVLGTDTQYF.

The V gene is TRBV29-1, the J gene TRBJ2-3. This CDR3 spans 12 amino acids. In germline, CDR1 is SQVTM, CDR2 ANQGSEA. The CDR3 region is CSVEGPTDTQYF.

J is TRBJ2-3 and V is TRBV7-4; the D gene TCRdb calls, TRBD1, cannot be checked with no DNA. Germline V gene sequence: CDR1 SGHVT, CDR2 SQSDAQ. This CDR3 is 16 amino acids long. The CDR3 is CASSLAGGFGTDTQYF.

The J gene is TRBJ1-2, the V gene TRBV29-1; TCRdb indicates TRBD1, and absent DNA this call remains unverified. CDR1 is SQVTM, CDR2 ANQGSEA, per germline. The CDR3 extends over 13 amino acids. CDR3 sequence: CSVGAGSRLSYTF.

This chain connects TRBV10-3 to TRBJ2-1; with no DNA, the TCRdb D assignment of TRBD2 cannot be verified. CDR3 length equals 15 residues. The germline V gene has CDR1 ENHRY and CDR2 SYGVKD. The CDR3 reads CAISEGTSGTNEQFF.